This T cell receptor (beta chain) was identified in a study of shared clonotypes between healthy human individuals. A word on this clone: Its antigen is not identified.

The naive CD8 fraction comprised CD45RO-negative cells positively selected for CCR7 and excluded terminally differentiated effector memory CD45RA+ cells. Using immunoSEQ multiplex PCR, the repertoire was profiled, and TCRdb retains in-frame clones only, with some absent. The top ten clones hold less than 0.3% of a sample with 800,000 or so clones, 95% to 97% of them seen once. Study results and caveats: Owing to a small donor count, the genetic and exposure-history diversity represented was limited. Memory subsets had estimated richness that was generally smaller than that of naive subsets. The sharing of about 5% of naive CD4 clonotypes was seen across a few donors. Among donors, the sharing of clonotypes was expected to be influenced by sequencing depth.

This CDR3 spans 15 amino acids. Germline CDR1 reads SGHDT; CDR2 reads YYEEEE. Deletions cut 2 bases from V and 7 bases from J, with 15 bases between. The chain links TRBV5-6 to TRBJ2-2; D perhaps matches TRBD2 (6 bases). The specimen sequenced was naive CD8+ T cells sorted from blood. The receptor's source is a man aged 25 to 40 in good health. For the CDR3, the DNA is TGTGCCAGCAGCTTAATGTCTAGCGAAATCGGGGAGCTGTTTTTT. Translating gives CASSLMSSEIGELFF.